This TCR beta chain was observed in a study of technical replicates of blood from a few donors. The CDR3 covers 15 residues. The junction had 6 bases not matched to a gene; V was cut back by 4 bases and J by 8 bases. The germline V gene has CDR1 SEHNR and CDR2 FQNEAQ (reference sequence). The table came from immunoSEQ multiplex PCR; TCRdb's copy has only in-frame clones and leaves some out. The sample comprises around 80,000 clones, 98% of which are singletons, and 0.12% to 0.15% rests with the top ten. Sequencing was carried out using T cells isolated from PBMCs. The sequence was obtained from a human donor in good health. The rearrangement joins TRBV7-9 to TRBJ2-1, with 12 bases fitting TRBD2. In DNA form, the CDR3 reads TGTGCCAGCAGCTCGGGACTAGCGGGTCGGGATGAGCAGTTCTTC. Amino acid sequence: CASSSGLAGRDEQFF.